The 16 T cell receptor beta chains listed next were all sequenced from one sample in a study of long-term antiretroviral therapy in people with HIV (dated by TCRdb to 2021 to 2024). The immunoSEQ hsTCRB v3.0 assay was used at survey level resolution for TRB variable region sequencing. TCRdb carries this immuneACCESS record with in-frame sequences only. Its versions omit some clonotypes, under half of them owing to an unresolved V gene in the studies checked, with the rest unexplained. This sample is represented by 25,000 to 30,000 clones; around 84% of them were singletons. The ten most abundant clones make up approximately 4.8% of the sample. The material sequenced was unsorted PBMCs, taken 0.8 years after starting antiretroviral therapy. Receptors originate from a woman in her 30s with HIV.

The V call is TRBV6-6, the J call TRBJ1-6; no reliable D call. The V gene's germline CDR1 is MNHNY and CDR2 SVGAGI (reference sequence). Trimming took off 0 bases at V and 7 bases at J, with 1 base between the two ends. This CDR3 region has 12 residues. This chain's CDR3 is CASSYSNSPLHF. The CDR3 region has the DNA TGTGCCAGCAGTTACTCGAATTCACCCCTCCACTTT.

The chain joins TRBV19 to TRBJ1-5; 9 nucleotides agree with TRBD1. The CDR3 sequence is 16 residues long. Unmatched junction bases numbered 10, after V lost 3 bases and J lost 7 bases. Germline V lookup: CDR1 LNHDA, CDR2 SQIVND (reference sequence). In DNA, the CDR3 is TGTGCCAGTAGTATGGGCCCGGGACAGGGATGGCAGCCCCAGCATTTT. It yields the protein CASSMGPGQGWQPQHF.

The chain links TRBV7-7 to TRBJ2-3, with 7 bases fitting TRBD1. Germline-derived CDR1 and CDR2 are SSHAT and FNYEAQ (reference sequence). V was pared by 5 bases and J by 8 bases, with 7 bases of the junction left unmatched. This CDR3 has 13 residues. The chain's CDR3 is CASSLFQGVTQYF. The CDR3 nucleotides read TGTGCCAGCAGCCTATTTCAGGGGGTTACGCAGTATTTT. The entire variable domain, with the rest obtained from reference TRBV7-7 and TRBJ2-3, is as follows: GAGVSQSPRYKVTKRGQDVTLRCDPISSHATLYWYQQALGQGPEFLTYFNYEAQPDKSGLPSDRFSAERPEGSISTLTIQRTEQRDSAMYRCASSLFQGVTQYFGPGTRLTVL.

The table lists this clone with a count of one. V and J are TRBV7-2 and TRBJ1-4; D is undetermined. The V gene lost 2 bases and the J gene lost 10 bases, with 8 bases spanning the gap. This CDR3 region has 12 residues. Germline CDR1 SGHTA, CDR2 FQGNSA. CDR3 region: CASSLNNGKLFF. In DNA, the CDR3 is TGTGCCAGCAGCTTAAATAACGGAAAACTGTTTTTT.

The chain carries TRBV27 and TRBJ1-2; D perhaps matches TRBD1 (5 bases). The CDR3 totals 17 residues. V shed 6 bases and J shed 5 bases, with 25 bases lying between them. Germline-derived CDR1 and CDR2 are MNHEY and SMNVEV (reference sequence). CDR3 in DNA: TGTGCCAGCAGCGAATCGCCCGGGACGTCTGCGGAATATGGCTACACCTTC. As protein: CASSESPGTSAEYGYTF.

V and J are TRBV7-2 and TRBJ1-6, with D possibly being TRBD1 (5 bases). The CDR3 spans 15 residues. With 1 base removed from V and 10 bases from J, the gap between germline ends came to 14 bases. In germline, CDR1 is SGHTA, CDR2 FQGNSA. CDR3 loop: CASSLDRGVSSPLHF. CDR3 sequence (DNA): TGTGCCAGCAGCTTAGACCGGGGGGTCAGCTCACCCCTCCACTTT.

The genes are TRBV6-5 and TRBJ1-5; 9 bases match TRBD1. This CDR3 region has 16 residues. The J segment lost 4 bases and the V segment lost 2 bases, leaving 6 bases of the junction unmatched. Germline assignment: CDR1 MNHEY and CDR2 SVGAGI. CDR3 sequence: CASSYGTGNRNQPQHF. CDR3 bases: TGTGCCAGCAGTTACGGGACAGGGAATAGGAATCAGCCCCAGCATTTT.

This CDR3 reads CASSVEPAVHSGNTIYF. The CDR3 DNA is TGTGCCAGCAGCGTAGAACCCGCGGTCCACTCTGGAAACACCATATATTTT. The V call is TRBV9, the J call TRBJ1-3; no clear D. CDR1 and CDR2 (germline): SGDLS, YYNGEE. The ends were cut back, 0 bases at V and 0 bases at J, with 13 bases in the middle. The CDR3 runs 17 residues.

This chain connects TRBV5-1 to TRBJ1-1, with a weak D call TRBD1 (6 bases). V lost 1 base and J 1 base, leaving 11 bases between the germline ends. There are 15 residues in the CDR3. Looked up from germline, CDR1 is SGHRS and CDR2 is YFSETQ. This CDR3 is CASSLTGHGNTEAFF. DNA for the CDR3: TGCGCCAGCAGCTTGACGGGACACGGGAACACTGAAGCTTTCTTT.

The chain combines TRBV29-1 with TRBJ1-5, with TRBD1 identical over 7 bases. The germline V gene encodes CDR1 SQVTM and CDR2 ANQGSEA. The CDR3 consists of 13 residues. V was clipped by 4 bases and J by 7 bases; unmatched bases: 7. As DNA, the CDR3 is TGCAGCGTTGTGGACAGGATGGGCCAGCCCCAGCATTTT. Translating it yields CSVVDRMGQPQHF.

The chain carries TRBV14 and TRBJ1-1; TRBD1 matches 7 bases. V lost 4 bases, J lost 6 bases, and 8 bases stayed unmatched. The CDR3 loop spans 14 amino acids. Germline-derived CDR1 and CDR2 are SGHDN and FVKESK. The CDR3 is CASSPGGGVPEAFF. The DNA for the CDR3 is TGTGCCAGCAGCCCAGGGGGGGGCGTCCCTGAAGCTTTCTTT.

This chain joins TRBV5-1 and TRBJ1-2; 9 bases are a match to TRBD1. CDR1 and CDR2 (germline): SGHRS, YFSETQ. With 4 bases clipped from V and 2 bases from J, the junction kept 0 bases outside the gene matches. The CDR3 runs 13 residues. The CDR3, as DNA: TGCGCCAGCAGCGGACAGGGGAACTATGGCTACACCTTC. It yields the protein CASSGQGNYGYTF.

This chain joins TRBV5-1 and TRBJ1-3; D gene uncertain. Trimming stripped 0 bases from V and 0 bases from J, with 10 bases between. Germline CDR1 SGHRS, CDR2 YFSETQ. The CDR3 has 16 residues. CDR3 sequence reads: CASSLARRDSGNTIYF. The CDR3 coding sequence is TGCGCCAGCAGCTTGGCCCGGCGGGACTCTGGAAACACCATATATTTT.

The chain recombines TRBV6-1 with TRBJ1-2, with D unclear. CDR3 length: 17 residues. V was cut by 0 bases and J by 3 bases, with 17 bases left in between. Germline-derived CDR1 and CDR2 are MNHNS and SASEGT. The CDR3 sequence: CASSEALARTFDYGYTF. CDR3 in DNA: TGTGCCAGCAGTGAAGCCTTGGCCAGGACCTTTGACTATGGCTACACCTTC.

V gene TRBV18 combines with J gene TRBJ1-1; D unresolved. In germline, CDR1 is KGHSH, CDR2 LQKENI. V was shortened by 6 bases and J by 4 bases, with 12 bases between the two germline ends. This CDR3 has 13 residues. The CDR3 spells CASSREYGTEAFF. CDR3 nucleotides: TGTGCCAGCTCTAGGGAATATGGCACTGAAGCTTTCTTT.

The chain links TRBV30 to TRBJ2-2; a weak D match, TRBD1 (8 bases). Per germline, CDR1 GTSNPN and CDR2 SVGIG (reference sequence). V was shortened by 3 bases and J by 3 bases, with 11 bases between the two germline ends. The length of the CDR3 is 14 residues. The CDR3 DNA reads TGTGCCTGGAGACAGGGGGGGGACACCGGGGAGCTGTTTTTT. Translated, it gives CAWRQGGDTGELFF.